This entry lists 26 T cell receptor beta chains sequenced from one sample in a study of blood T cell repertoires in COVID-19. The table came from immunoSEQ multiplex PCR; TCRdb's copy has only in-frame clones and leaves some out. The sample comprises about 200,000 clones, approximately 90% of which are singletons, and 4% to 5.5% rests with the top ten. Sequenced sample: peripheral blood. These receptors were taken from a human donor in a cohort sampled during active COVID-19.

The rearrangement uses TRBV30 and TRBJ1-2, with 10 bases aligning to TRBD1. CDR1 is GTSNPN, CDR2 SVGIG, per germline (reference sequence). This CDR3 comprises 16 residues. The V and J ends lost 1 base and 2 bases, in that order; junction bases with no gene match: 7. The chain's CDR3 is CAWSAGTGALNYGYTF. The DNA for the CDR3 is TGTGCCTGGAGTGCCGGGACAGGGGCCCTAAACTATGGCTACACCTTC.

The V gene is TRBV5-1, the J gene TRBJ2-5; the match to TRBD2 covers 7 bases. Germline assignment: CDR1 SGHRS and CDR2 YFSETQ. The CDR3 extends over 15 amino acids. The V gene end was trimmed by 0 bases and the J gene end by 3 bases; junction bases not matched to a gene: 5. In DNA, the CDR3 is TGCGCCAGCAGCTTGGTCGGGGGGATGAAAGAGACCCAGTACTTC. Translated, it gives CASSLVGGMKETQYF.

This chain's CDR3 is CAWSPGGLNTGELFF. The CDR3 bases are TGTGCCTGGAGTCCCGGGGGGCTGAACACCGGGGAGCTGTTTTTT. The chain combines TRBV30 with TRBJ2-2, with D possibly TRBD2 on 7 matching bases. Germline lookup yields CDR1 GTSNPN and CDR2 SVGIG (reference sequence). With 2 bases removed from V and 1 base from J, the gap between germline ends came to 11 bases. The CDR3 is made up of 15 amino acids.

The CDR3 DNA reads TGTGCCAGCTCACCCGTCAATCAGCCCCAGCATTTT. It yields the protein CASSPVNQPQHF. The chain combines TRBV18 with TRBJ1-5, with D hard to call. Germline lookup yields CDR1 KGHSH and CDR2 LQKENI. CDR3 length equals 12 residues. V lost 3 bases and J 3 bases, leaving 3 bases between the germline ends. The full variable domain, completed using reference TRBV18 and TRBJ1-5, is NAGVMQNPRHLVRRRGQEARLRCSPMKGHSHVYWYRQLPEEGLKFMVYLQKENIIDESGMPKERFSAEFPKEGPSILRIQQVVRGDSAAYFCASSPVNQPQHFGDGTRLSIL.

This clone was seen only once. The chain couples TRBV5-4 to TRBJ2-3, with 12 bases aligning to TRBD2. Germline CDR1 is SGHNT and CDR2 is YYREEE (reference sequence). The CDR3 contains 18 residues. With V trimmed by 9 bases and J by 2 bases, 16 bases remained unmatched. CDR3 nucleotide sequence: TGTGCCACCTCCTCCCCGACTAGCGGGAGTAAACCCACAGATACGCAGTATTTT. This encodes CATSSPTSGSKPTDTQYF.

The chain recombines TRBV4-1 with TRBJ2-5; D is perhaps TRBD2 (7 bases). This CDR3 contains 16 residues. V lost 0 bases to trimming and J lost 5 bases, with 16 bases between them. Germline V lookup: CDR1 MGHRA, CDR2 YSYEKL. DNA of the CDR3: TGCGCCAGCAGCCAAGATCCTGGGGGGGGCAGGGAGACCCAGTACTTC. Translated, it gives CASSQDPGGGRETQYF.

This clone occurred a few times. The chain has TRBV7-6 and TRBJ2-7; weak D call: TRBD2 (7 bases). The ends were cut back, 0 bases at V and 0 bases at J, with 9 bases in the middle. Germline CDR1 is SGHVS and CDR2 is FNYEAQ. CDR3 size: 15 residues. The CDR3 here is CASSLAAGASYEQYF. CDR3 bases: TGTGCCAGCAGCTTAGCGGCGGGGGCCTCCTACGAGCAGTACTTC. Looking up the rest from reference TRBV7-6 and TRBJ2-7 gives the full variable domain: GAGVSQSPRYKVTKRGQDVALRCDPISGHVSLYWYRQALGQGPEFLTYFNYEAQQDKSGLPNDRFSAERPEGSISTLTIQRTEQRDSAMYRCASSLAAGASYEQYFGPGTRLTVT.

The V and J genes are TRBV4-3 and TRBJ1-2; D ambiguous. The CDR3 spans 14 residues. V was trimmed by 2 bases and J by 2 bases, leaving 9 bases between them. The germline V gene encodes CDR1 LGHNA and CDR2 YSLEER. The CDR3 sequence is CASSQSPGNYGYTF. CDR3 nucleotides: TGCGCCAGCAGCCAATCCCCAGGAAACTATGGCTACACCTTC.

The chain uses TRBV3-1 (or the pseudogene TRBV3-2) and TRBJ1-6, with TRBD1 as a possible D gene (5 bases). V lost 1 base and J 8 bases, leaving 9 bases between the germline ends. This CDR3 comprises 14 residues. Germline assignment: CDR1 LGHDT and CDR2 YNNKEL (reference sequence). The CDR3 DNA reads as TGTGCCAGCAGCCAAGGGGGCCTGGATTCACCCCTCCACTTT. Protein: CASSQGGLDSPLHF.

This clone was counted a single time. V and J are TRBV5-1 and TRBJ1-6, with a tentative D call TRBD1 (5 bases). CDR1 is SGHRS, CDR2 YFSETQ, per germline. The length of the CDR3 is 15 residues. The V gene lost 2 bases and the J gene lost 6 bases, with 12 bases spanning the gap. The CDR3, as DNA: TGCGCCAGCAGCTTAGACAGTCAACGTAATTCACCCCTCCACTTT. It specifies CASSLDSQRNSPLHF.

The chain is built from TRBV7-9 and TRBJ1-6; possibly TRBD1 for D (5 bases). CDR3 size: 16 residues. The V gene's germline CDR1 is SEHNR and CDR2 FQNEAQ (reference sequence). V lost 5 bases and J 5 bases, leaving 16 bases between the germline ends. CDR3 in amino acids: CASSLVQGTDNSPLHF. CDR3 nucleotide sequence: TGTGCCAGCAGCCTAGTGCAGGGCACAGATAATTCACCCCTCCACTTT.

The rearrangement uses TRBV6-1 and TRBJ2-1; D is perhaps TRBD1 (6 bases). The CDR3 is 15 amino acids. The germline V gene encodes CDR1 MNHNS and CDR2 SASEGT. The V and J ends lost 2 bases and 9 bases respectively, with 17 bases between them. CDR3 sequence (DNA): TGTGCCAGCAGTGAAACCCAGGGGAGTACGGGTGAGCAGTTCTTC. Encoded protein: CASSETQGSTGEQFF.

V usage is TRBV6-5 and J usage is TRBJ1-5, with TRBD1 matching 7 bases. The junction had 9 bases not matched to a gene; V was cut back by 6 bases and J by 4 bases. Germline CDR1 and CDR2: MNHEY and SVGAGI. The CDR3 runs to 15 residues. In nucleotides, the CDR3 is TGTGCCAGCAGCCGCGGGACAGCCCTAAATCAGCCCCAGCATTTT. Translated, it gives CASSRGTALNQPQHF.

This rearrangement joins TRBV2 to TRBJ1-1, with no clear D. Looked up from germline, CDR1 is SNHLY and CDR2 is FYNNEI. V shed 6 bases and J shed 1 base, with 12 bases lying between them. The CDR3 covers 14 residues. The DNA of the CDR3 is TGTGCCAGCAGCGTTCAGGTGCCGAACACTGAAGCTTTCTTT. Its translation: CASSVQVPNTEAFF.

V gene TRBV10-1 combines with J gene TRBJ1-2; the match to TRBD1 covers 8 bases. Germline CDR1 and CDR2: WNHNN and SYGVQD (reference sequence). The CDR3 is made up of 21 amino acids. The junction had 28 bases not matched to a gene; V was cut back by 3 bases and J by 7 bases. CDR3 in amino acids: CASSECRELPWTGKESRGYTF. The CDR3 DNA sequence: TGCGCCAGCAGTGAATGTAGGGAGCTCCCTTGGACAGGGAAGGAATCTCGTGGCTACACCTTC.

This chain connects TRBV18 to TRBJ2-5, with 7 bases fitting TRBD1. The CDR3 is made up of 15 amino acids. Per the germline V gene, CDR1 is KGHSH and CDR2 is LQKENI. V shed 3 bases, J shed 2 bases, and the junction held 6 bases outside the gene matches. The DNA for the CDR3 is TGTGCCAGCTCACCCCGGACAGGAGTACAAGAGACCCAGTACTTC. It is translated as CASSPRTGVQETQYF. Together with reference TRBV18 and TRBJ2-5, the CDR3 gives the full variable domain: NAGVMQNPRHLVRRRGQEARLRCSPMKGHSHVYWYRQLPEEGLKFMVYLQKENIIDESGMPKERFSAEFPKEGPSILRIQQVVRGDSAAYFCASSPRTGVQETQYFGPGTRLLVL.

Only one count was recorded for this clone. This chain links TRBV28 with TRBJ1-5; 7 bases are shared with TRBD1. Trimming at V came to 7 bases and at J to 5 bases, leaving 5 bases not matched to a gene. The CDR3 is made up of 13 amino acids. The germline gives CDR1 MDHEN, CDR2 SYDVKM. The CDR3 region is CASKWDRYQPQHF. The CDR3 bases are TGTGCCAGCAAATGGGACAGATATCAGCCCCAGCATTTT.

This clone was seen only once. The chain combines TRBV2 with TRBJ2-2; 9 bases agree with TRBD2. V dropped 4 bases and J dropped 6; count of bases not matched to a gene: 6. The germline V gene has CDR1 SNHLY and CDR2 FYNNEI. The CDR3 has 15 residues. The CDR3, as DNA: TGTGCCAGCAGTGGGGGACTAGCTCTCTCCGGGGAGCTGTTTTTT. Translated, it gives CASSGGLALSGELFF.

The J gene is TRBJ1-1, the V gene TRBV3-1 (or the pseudogene TRBV3-2); D might be TRBD1 (6 bases). The germline V gene encodes CDR1 LGHDT and CDR2 YNNKEL (reference sequence). The length of the CDR3 is 13 residues. Trimming took off 5 bases at V and 10 bases at J, with 17 bases between the two ends. In DNA form, the CDR3 reads TGTGCCAGCAGCGACGACAGGATCACCGGAGCTTTCTTT. Translation gives CASSDDRITGAFF.

The V gene is TRBV7-2, the J gene TRBJ2-1; no clear D gene. V was trimmed by 5 bases and J by 4 bases, leaving 12 bases between them. Looked up from germline, CDR1 is SGHTA and CDR2 is FQGNSA. This CDR3 region has 14 residues. CDR3 in DNA: TGTGCCAGCAGCGAGCCCTTTACTTACAATGAGCAGTTCTTC. Its protein is CASSEPFTYNEQFF.

The V gene is TRBV27, the J gene TRBJ2-7, with a possible D match to TRBD2 (5 bases). Germline V gene data show CDR1 as MNHEY and CDR2 as SMNVEV (reference sequence). CDR3 length: 13 amino acids. Trimming took off 3 bases at V and 7 bases at J, with 13 bases between the two ends. CDR3 nucleotides: TGTGCCAGCAGTTTTACCGGGGTCGGAGAGCAGTACTTC. Its protein product is CASSFTGVGEQYF.

The rearrangement uses TRBV7-9 and TRBJ1-2; D is possibly TRBD1 (6 bases). The CDR3 is made up of 15 amino acids. V gave up 2 bases and J gave up 2 bases, with 12 bases separating them. Per the germline V gene, CDR1 is SEHNR and CDR2 is FQNEAQ (reference sequence). The CDR3 is CASSLSAGANYGYTF. The CDR3 DNA is TGTGCCAGCAGCTTATCTGCAGGGGCGAACTATGGCTACACCTTC.

The V and J genes are TRBV9 and TRBJ2-7; 7 positions agree with TRBD2. Germline CDR1 and CDR2: SGDLS and YYNGEE. Trimming took 0 bases from V and 6 from J; bases not matched to a gene: 6. CDR3 length: 14 residues. CDR3 DNA: TGTGCCAGCAGCGTAGTGGCGGGAGAGGGCGAGCAGTACTTC. It codes for CASSVVAGEGEQYF.

The rearrangement uses TRBV5-1 and TRBJ2-7; the D is unclear. Trimming took off 0 bases at V and 2 bases at J, with 15 bases between the two ends. The CDR3 length is 16 residues. CDR1 SGHRS and CDR2 YFSETQ come from the germline V gene. The DNA of the CDR3 is TGCGCCAGCAGCTTGGTCGGAGTAGATCCGGCCTACGAGCAGTACTTC. Translation: CASSLVGVDPAYEQYF.

This clone occurred once. This chain connects TRBV30 to TRBJ1-5, with TRBD1 matching over 7 bases. The CDR3 is 15 residues long. V trimming: 2 bases; J trimming: 4 bases; junction bases outside the gene matches: 8. In germline, CDR1 is GTSNPN, CDR2 SVGIG (reference sequence). CDR3 coding DNA: TGTGCCTGGAGTCCCACTGGGACAGTAAATCAGCCCCAGCATTTT. This gives the protein CAWSPTGTVNQPQHF.

A word on this clone: Its ends do not fully match the called genes, so a read error is possible. The J gene is TRBJ2-5, the V gene TRBV7-7; TRBD2 aligns across 12 bases. This CDR3 region has 15 residues. Germline lookup yields CDR1 SSHAT and CDR2 FNYEAQ (reference sequence). CDR3 protein: CASSVLAGGQETQYF. CDR3 in DNA: TGTGCTAGCAGCGTCCTAGCGGGGGGGCAGGAGACCCAGTACTTC.